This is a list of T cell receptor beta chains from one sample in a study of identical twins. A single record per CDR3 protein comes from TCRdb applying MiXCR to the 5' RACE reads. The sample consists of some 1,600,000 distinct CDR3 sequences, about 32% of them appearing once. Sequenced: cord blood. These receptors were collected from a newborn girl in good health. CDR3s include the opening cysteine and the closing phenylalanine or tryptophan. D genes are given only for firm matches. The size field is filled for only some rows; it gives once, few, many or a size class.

CDR3aa: CASSQPRERAAKNIQYF; CDR3nt: TGCGCCAGCAGCCAACCCAGGGAGAGGGCAGCCAAAAACATTCAGTACTTC; abundance: NA; v_gene: TRBV4-1; d_gene: NA; j_gene: TRBJ2-4
CDR3aa: CASIEDGGNQPQHF; CDR3nt: TGTGCCAGCATCGAGGACGGAGGCAATCAGCCCCAGCATTTT; abundance: NA; v_gene: TRBV27; d_gene: NA; j_gene: TRBJ1-5
CDR3aa: CASTNRERDYGYTF; CDR3nt: TGTGCCAGCACCAACAGGGAGAGGGACTATGGCTACACCTTC; abundance: NA; v_gene: TRBV6-2/TRBV6-3; d_gene: NA; j_gene: TRBJ1-2
CDR3aa: CSASWGGGYTF; CDR3nt: TGCAGTGCTAGTTGGGGGGGAGGCTACACCTTC; abundance: NA; v_gene: TRBV20-1; d_gene: NA; j_gene: TRBJ1-2
CDR3aa: CSASIGLTYEQYF; CDR3nt: TGCAGTGCTAGTATTGGCCTGACCTACGAGCAGTACTTC; abundance: NA; v_gene: TRBV20-1; d_gene: NA; j_gene: TRBJ2-7
CDR3aa: CASSIQGRGGETQYF; CDR3nt: TGTGCCAGTAGTATTCAAGGACGGGGCGGCGAGACCCAGTACTTC; abundance: once; v_gene: TRBV19; d_gene: NA; j_gene: TRBJ2-5
CDR3aa: CASSSGLAGVFFNEQFF; CDR3nt: TGTGCCAGCTCATCGGGACTAGCGGGGGTTTTTTTCAATGAGCAGTTCTTC; abundance: NA; v_gene: TRBV18; d_gene: TRBD2; j_gene: TRBJ2-1
CDR3aa: CASSQDRDRVGDTQYF; CDR3nt: TGTGCCAGCAGCCAGGACCGGGACAGGGTAGGGGATACGCAGTATTTT; abundance: few; v_gene: TRBV4-2; d_gene: TRBD1; j_gene: TRBJ2-3
CDR3aa: CSARDPGLNTEAFF; CDR3nt: TGCAGTGCTAGAGATCCGGGCCTGAACACTGAAGCTTTCTTT; abundance: few; v_gene: TRBV20-1; d_gene: NA; j_gene: TRBJ1-1
CDR3aa: CASGYSGTGDEQFF; CDR3nt: TGTGCTAGTGGTTACTCCGGGACAGGGGACGAGCAGTTCTTC; abundance: few; v_gene: TRBV12-5; d_gene: TRBD1; j_gene: TRBJ2-1
CDR3aa: CASSGGQGVTEAFF; CDR3nt: TGTGCCAGCAGCGGCGGACAGGGGGTCACTGAAGCTTTCTTT; abundance: NA; v_gene: TRBV4-2; d_gene: TRBD1; j_gene: TRBJ1-1
CDR3aa: CASSLQRGVSYNEQFF; CDR3nt: TGTGCCAGCAGCCTCCAGCGGGGGGTCTCCTACAATGAGCAGTTCTTC; abundance: NA; v_gene: TRBV3-1; d_gene: TRBD2; j_gene: TRBJ2-1
CDR3aa: CSADHNEQFF; CDR3nt: TGCAGTGCCGATCACAATGAGCAGTTCTTC; abundance: few; v_gene: TRBV20-1; d_gene: NA; j_gene: TRBJ2-1
CDR3aa: CAIKSGRSYNEQFF; CDR3nt: TGTGCCATCAAAAGCGGGAGGTCTTACAATGAGCAGTTCTTC; abundance: few; v_gene: TRBV10-3; d_gene: TRBD2; j_gene: TRBJ2-1
CDR3aa: CATSDFTRDTEAFF; CDR3nt: TGTGCCACCAGTGATTTCACCAGGGACACTGAAGCTTTCTTT; abundance: NA; v_gene: TRBV24-1; d_gene: NA; j_gene: TRBJ1-1
CDR3aa: CASSFTPGRGIETQYF; CDR3nt: TGTGCCAGCAGCTTCACCCCAGGTCGAGGTATTGAGACCCAGTACTTC; abundance: NA; v_gene: TRBV7-2; d_gene: NA; j_gene: TRBJ2-5
CDR3aa: CASSFWGVNQPQHF; CDR3nt: TGTGCCAGCAGTTTCTGGGGAGTTAATCAGCCCCAGCATTTT; abundance: NA; v_gene: TRBV6-2/TRBV6-3; d_gene: NA; j_gene: TRBJ1-5
CDR3aa: CATSGKGLDTDTQYF; CDR3nt: TGTGCCACCAGTGGAAAAGGGCTGGACACAGATACGCAGTATTTT; abundance: few; v_gene: TRBV24-1; d_gene: NA; j_gene: TRBJ2-3
CDR3aa: CASSFGFEGYGYTF; CDR3nt: TGTGCCAGCAGCTTTGGGTTCGAAGGCTATGGCTACACCTTC; abundance: NA; v_gene: TRBV7-2; d_gene: NA; j_gene: TRBJ1-2
CDR3aa: CSAESGGLYNEQFF; CDR3nt: TGCAGTGCTGAAAGCGGGGGGCTGTACAATGAGCAGTTCTTC; abundance: few; v_gene: TRBV20-1; d_gene: TRBD2; j_gene: TRBJ2-1
CDR3aa: CASSLERGGNEQFF; CDR3nt: TGTGCCAGCAGCTTGGAGAGGGGTGGGAATGAGCAGTTCTTC; abundance: NA; v_gene: TRBV5-6; d_gene: NA; j_gene: TRBJ2-1
CDR3aa: CSAKSSGRADTQYF; CDR3nt: TGCAGTGCTAAGTCTAGCGGGAGGGCAGATACGCAGTATTTT; abundance: few; v_gene: TRBV20-1; d_gene: TRBD2; j_gene: TRBJ2-3
CDR3aa: CASSQRGAGETQYF; CDR3nt: TGTGCCAGCAGCCAAAGAGGGGCCGGGGAGACCCAGTACTTC; abundance: NA; v_gene: TRBV3-1; d_gene: NA; j_gene: TRBJ2-5
CDR3aa: CASRTTSDSYEQYF; CDR3nt: TGTGCCAGCAGGACGACTAGCGACTCCTACGAGCAGTACTTC; abundance: few; v_gene: TRBV6-5; d_gene: TRBD2; j_gene: TRBJ2-7
CDR3aa: CASSPGEYNQPQHF; CDR3nt: TGCGCCAGCAGCCCGGGGGAGTACAATCAGCCCCAGCATTTT; abundance: NA; v_gene: TRBV5-1; d_gene: NA; j_gene: TRBJ1-5
CDR3aa: CASSLRGDLGTDTQYF; CDR3nt: TGTGCCAGCAGCTTACGCGGGGATTTAGGGACAGATACGCAGTATTTT; abundance: few; v_gene: TRBV13; d_gene: NA; j_gene: TRBJ2-3
CDR3aa: CASSHPGPQYF; CDR3nt: TGTGCCAGCAGCCATCCGGGCCCGCAGTACTTC; abundance: NA; v_gene: TRBV14; d_gene: NA; j_gene: TRBJ2-7
CDR3aa: CASTQGYKDQPQHF; CDR3nt: TGTGCCAGCACCCAGGGGTATAAGGATCAGCCCCAGCATTTT; abundance: NA; v_gene: TRBV6-1; d_gene: NA; j_gene: TRBJ1-5
CDR3aa: CASRDSGSSYNEQYF; CDR3nt: TGTGCCAGCAGGGACAGCGGGAGCTCCTACAATGAGCAGTACTTC; abundance: NA; v_gene: TRBV12-3/TRBV12-4; d_gene: TRBD2; j_gene: TRBJ2-7
CDR3aa: CASLSSLSKDTQYF; CDR3nt: TGTGCCAGCCTTAGTTCGCTGTCAAAAGATACGCAGTATTTT; abundance: NA; v_gene: TRBV6-1; d_gene: NA; j_gene: TRBJ2-3
CDR3aa: CASSRTPTYNEQFF; CDR3nt: TGTGCCAGCAGCCGAACCCCGACTTACAATGAGCAGTTCTTC; abundance: NA; v_gene: TRBV13; d_gene: NA; j_gene: TRBJ2-1
CDR3aa: CASSFPASGEYEQFF; CDR3nt: TGTGCCAGCAGTTTTCCGGCTAGCGGGGAATATGAGCAGTTCTTC; abundance: NA; v_gene: TRBV12-3/TRBV12-4; d_gene: TRBD2; j_gene: TRBJ2-1
CDR3aa: CSAREFSAGTDTQYF; CDR3nt: TGCAGTGCTAGAGAGTTCAGTGCCGGCACAGATACGCAGTATTTT; abundance: few; v_gene: TRBV20-1; d_gene: NA; j_gene: TRBJ2-3
CDR3aa: CAISLNRGIDGYTF; CDR3nt: TGTGCCATCAGCCTAAACAGGGGAATAGATGGCTACACCTTC; abundance: NA; v_gene: TRBV10-3; d_gene: TRBD1; j_gene: TRBJ1-2
CDR3aa: CASSGGLAPEQYF; CDR3nt: TGTGCCAGCAGTGGGGGACTAGCCCCCGAGCAGTACTTC; abundance: NA; v_gene: TRBV2; d_gene: TRBD2; j_gene: TRBJ2-7
CDR3aa: CASSLIANEQFF; CDR3nt: TGCGCCAGCAGCTTGATAGCCAATGAGCAGTTCTTC; abundance: many; v_gene: TRBV5-1; d_gene: NA; j_gene: TRBJ2-1
CDR3aa: CSARDHADTQYF; CDR3nt: TGCAGTGCTAGAGATCACGCAGATACGCAGTATTTT; abundance: few; v_gene: TRBV20-1; d_gene: NA; j_gene: TRBJ2-3
CDR3aa: CASSLALQSSHLNEQFF; CDR3nt: TGTGCCAGCAGTTTGGCACTTCAGTCATCCCATCTCAATGAGCAGTTCTTC; abundance: few; v_gene: TRBV28; d_gene: NA; j_gene: TRBJ2-1
CDR3aa: CASRQSGVTLSNEQFF; CDR3nt: TGTGCCAGCAGACAGTCAGGGGTAACCCTCTCCAATGAGCAGTTCTTC; abundance: NA; v_gene: TRBV12-3/TRBV12-4; d_gene: NA; j_gene: TRBJ2-1
CDR3aa: CASSQRTSGNNEQYF; CDR3nt: TGTGCCAGCAGCCAGAGGACTAGCGGGAACAATGAGCAGTACTTC; abundance: NA; v_gene: TRBV3-1; d_gene: TRBD2; j_gene: TRBJ2-7
CDR3aa: CASSTGTTNEKLFF; CDR3nt: TGTGCCAGCAGCACCGGGACAACTAATGAAAAACTGTTTTTT; abundance: few; v_gene: TRBV11-1; d_gene: NA; j_gene: TRBJ1-4
CDR3aa: CASSQVPVLAGMAYEQYF; CDR3nt: TGTGCCAGCAGCCAAGTACCCGTCCTAGCGGGAATGGCCTACGAGCAGTACTTC; abundance: few; v_gene: TRBV3-1; d_gene: TRBD2; j_gene: TRBJ2-7
CDR3aa: CASSLAQTSGTYNEQFF; CDR3nt: TGTGCCAGCAGCTTAGCGCAGACTAGCGGGACCTACAATGAGCAGTTCTTC; abundance: few; v_gene: TRBV7-9; d_gene: TRBD2; j_gene: TRBJ2-1
CDR3aa: CATSDGGQGNNEQFF; CDR3nt: TGTGCCACCAGTGATGGAGGACAGGGGAACAATGAGCAGTTCTTC; abundance: NA; v_gene: TRBV24-1; d_gene: TRBD1; j_gene: TRBJ2-1
CDR3aa: CASSHRGGYTF; CDR3nt: TGTGCCAGCAGCCACAGGGGTGGCTACACCTTC; abundance: many; v_gene: TRBV4-2; d_gene: NA; j_gene: TRBJ1-2
CDR3aa: CASSLAGRPDTQYF; CDR3nt: TGCGCCAGCAGCTTGGCGGGTAGGCCAGATACGCAGTATTTT; abundance: NA; v_gene: TRBV5-1; d_gene: NA; j_gene: TRBJ2-3
CDR3aa: CASRTSGNQETQYF; CDR3nt: TGTGCCAGCCGGACTAGCGGGAATCAAGAGACCCAGTACTTC; abundance: many; v_gene: TRBV5-4; d_gene: TRBD2; j_gene: TRBJ2-5
CDR3aa: CSAKTPGQGVLAKNIQYF; CDR3nt: TGCAGTGCTAAGACCCCGGGACAGGGTGTTCTAGCCAAAAACATTCAGTACTTC; abundance: few; v_gene: TRBV20-1; d_gene: TRBD1; j_gene: TRBJ2-4
CDR3aa: CASSQDMYNEQFF; CDR3nt: TGTGCCAGCAGCCAAGACATGTACAATGAGCAGTTCTTC; abundance: few; v_gene: TRBV3-1; d_gene: NA; j_gene: TRBJ2-1
CDR3aa: CSALAGAGTQYF; CDR3nt: TGCAGTGCTCTCGCGGGGGCGGGTACGCAGTATTTT; abundance: NA; v_gene: TRBV20-1; d_gene: NA; j_gene: TRBJ2-3
CDR3aa: CSVEDRGSRREAFF; CDR3nt: TGCAGCGTTGAAGATCGTGGCAGCCGGAGGGAAGCTTTCTTT; abundance: few; v_gene: TRBV29-1; d_gene: NA; j_gene: TRBJ1-1
CDR3aa: CASSPEGMTYGYTF; CDR3nt: TGTGCCAGCAGCCCCGAGGGTATGACCTATGGCTACACCTTC; abundance: NA; v_gene: TRBV7-9; d_gene: NA; j_gene: TRBJ1-2
CDR3aa: CASSRDRGEGMNTEAFF; CDR3nt: TGTGCCAGCAGCCGCGACAGGGGCGAGGGCATGAACACTGAAGCTTTCTTT; abundance: NA; v_gene: TRBV14; d_gene: TRBD1; j_gene: TRBJ1-1
CDR3aa: CAISESWQGIYGYTF; CDR3nt: TGTGCCATCAGTGAGTCCTGGCAGGGGATCTATGGCTACACCTTC; abundance: few; v_gene: TRBV10-3; d_gene: NA; j_gene: TRBJ1-2
CDR3aa: CASSSGQSRNNIQYF; CDR3nt: TGTGCCAGCAGCTCCGGACAGAGTCGTAATAACATTCAGTACTTC; abundance: many; v_gene: TRBV7-9; d_gene: NA; j_gene: TRBJ2-4